The 20 T cell receptor beta chains presented below share a single source sample, sequenced in a study of shared clonotypes between healthy human individuals. Only in-frame clones appear in the TCRdb table, and some are missing; sequencing was by immunoSEQ multiplex PCR. The sample contains roughly 2,500,000 clones, roughly 93% of which appear only once. The sequenced material came from naive CD4+ T cells from PBMCs. As for subset: CD45RA+ positively selected. The receptors originated from a man aged 18-30 years in good health. Some clones in this sample may be carry-over from other donors' samples.

As to this clone: The sample carries other DNA sequences with the same CDR3. The V call is TRBV5-1, the J call TRBJ2-3; 9 nucleotides line up with TRBD1. The CDR3 loop spans 15 amino acids. The germline V gene encodes CDR1 SGHRS and CDR2 YFSETQ. V lost 4 bases, J lost 0 bases, and 3 bases stayed unmatched. The CDR3 nucleotides read TGCGCCAGCAGCCGGGACAGGGCCAGCACAGATACGCAGTATTTT. Translation gives CASSRDRASTDTQYF.

The chain uses TRBV11-3 and TRBJ2-2; no reliable D call. V was trimmed by 3 bases and J by 6 bases, leaving 8 bases between them. Germline V gene sequence: CDR1 SGHNT, CDR2 YENEEA. There are 13 residues in the CDR3. The DNA of the CDR3 is TGTGCCAGCAGCTTTGGGAATCCCGGGGAGCTGTTTTTT. This sequence encodes CASSFGNPGELFF.

The V and J genes are TRBV6-1 and TRBJ2-7, with 9 bases that match TRBD1. The germline CDR1 and CDR2 sequences are MNHNS and SASEGT. This CDR3 region has 14 residues. Trimming took 4 bases from V and 4 from J; bases not matched to a gene: 5. CDR3 residues: CASSVDRGPYEQYF. CDR3 DNA: TGTGCCAGCAGTGTGGACAGGGGACCTTACGAGCAGTACTTC.

The V and J genes are TRBV28 and TRBJ2-6; weak D call: TRBD1 (5 bases). Trimming removed 10 bases from V and 1 base from J, with 11 bases in between. This CDR3 spans 14 amino acids. The germline V gene encodes CDR1 MDHEN and CDR2 SYDVKM. DNA of the CDR3: TGTGCCATCCCGGCAGGGTCTGGGGCCAACGTCCTGACTTTC. Residues: CAIPAGSGANVLTF.

The chain is built from TRBV28 and TRBJ2-1, with D tentatively TRBD2 (5 bases). Germline V lookup: CDR1 MDHEN, CDR2 SYDVKM. CDR3 size: 13 residues. The V and J ends lost 5 bases and 15 bases respectively, with 20 bases between them. The CDR3 coding sequence is TGTGCCAGCAGTCTACCTGGTCCGCGGGCGATGTTCTTC. Translated, it gives CASSLPGPRAMFF. The entire variable domain, with the rest obtained from reference TRBV28 and TRBJ2-1, is as follows: DVKVTQSSRYLVKRTGEKVFLECVQDMDHENMFWYRQDPGLGLRLIYFSYDVKMKEKGDIPEGYSVSREKKERFSLILESASTNQTSMYLCASSLPGPRAMFFGPGTRLTVL.

V gene TRBV27 combines with J gene TRBJ2-7; 7 bases map to TRBD1. The V gene end was trimmed by 4 bases and the J gene end by 4 bases; junction bases not matched to a gene: 4. Germline-derived CDR1 and CDR2 are MNHEY and SMNVEV (reference sequence). The length of the CDR3 is 13 residues. The CDR3 DNA reads as TGTGCCAGCAGTTCGACGGACAGGTACGAGCAGTACTTC. Its translation is CASSSTDRYEQYF.

The chain combines TRBV5-4 with TRBJ2-7; tentative D call: TRBD2 (6 bases). V was clipped by 4 bases and J by 0 bases, with 14 bases between them. The CDR3 length is 15 residues. CDR1 SGHNT and CDR2 YYREEE come from the germline V gene (reference sequence). This chain's CDR3 is CASSGGTSLSYEQYF. The DNA of the CDR3 is TGTGCCAGCAGCGGGGGGACTTCTCTCTCCTACGAGCAGTACTTC. The full variable domain, in which reference TRBV5-4 and TRBJ2-7 provide the parts outside the CDR3, is ETGVTQSPTHLIKTRGQQVTLRCSSQSGHNTVSWYQQALGQGPQFIFQYYREEENGRGNFPPRFSGLQFPNYSSELNVNALELDDSALYLCASSGGTSLSYEQYFGPGTRLTVT.

CDR3 in amino acids: CASSWGLGPGELFF. The CDR3 nucleotides read TGTGCCAGCAGCTGGGGGCTCGGGCCCGGGGAGCTGTTTTTT. V is TRBV7-2 and J is TRBJ2-2, with D maybe TRBD1 (6 bases). V dropped 4 bases and J dropped 6 bases, with 12 bases sitting between them. Germline V gene lookup returns CDR1 SGHTA and CDR2 FQGNSA. CDR3 length: 14 amino acids.

As for this clone: The sample holds other DNA sequences that translate to the same CDR3. The chain employs TRBV5-1 and TRBJ2-1; D is undetermined. Germline V lookup: CDR1 SGHRS, CDR2 YFSETQ. Trimming took 0 bases from V and 0 from J, leaving 7 bases between them. The CDR3 is made up of 15 amino acids. This chain's CDR3 is CASSLEPSSYNEQFF. In DNA form, the CDR3 reads TGCGCCAGCAGCTTGGAGCCAAGCTCCTACAATGAGCAGTTCTTC.

This clone showed up just once. The rearrangement links TRBV28 to TRBJ2-7, with D perhaps assigned TRBD1 or TRBD2 (5 bases each). There are 12 residues in the CDR3. CDR1 MDHEN and CDR2 SYDVKM come from the germline V gene. V was trimmed by 6 bases and J by 5 bases, leaving 11 bases between them. The CDR3: CASSLRGDEQYF. CDR3 coding DNA: TGTGCCAGCAGCCTCAGAGGGGACGAGCAGTACTTC.

V gene TRBV7-2 combines with J gene TRBJ2-5; 11 bases fit TRBD2. CDR1 is SGHTA, CDR2 FQGNSA, per germline. The V and J ends lost 5 bases and 4 bases, in that order; junction bases with no gene match: 15. This CDR3 comprises 18 residues. In nucleotides, the CDR3 is TGTGCCAGCAGCCCGCAGACCACTAGCGGGAGTTTGTCAGAGACCCAGTACTTC. The encoded protein is CASSPQTTSGSLSETQYF. Filled out from reference TRBV7-2 and TRBJ2-5, the complete variable domain reads GAGVSQSPSNKVTEKGKDVELRCDPISGHTALYWYRQSLGQGLEFLIYFQGNSAPDKSGLPSDRFSAERTGGSVSTLTIQRTQQEDSAVYLCASSPQTTSGSLSETQYFGPGTRLLVL.

The chain links TRBV19 to TRBJ2-7, with TRBD1 matching 8 bases. With V trimmed by 5 bases and J by 2 bases, 8 bases remained unmatched. The germline gives CDR1 LNHDA, CDR2 SQIVND (reference sequence). This CDR3 comprises 15 residues. The CDR3 nucleotides read TGTGCCAGTAGTCACCGTGGACAGGGTACCTACGAGCAGTACTTC. Translation gives CASSHRGQGTYEQYF.

This chain joins TRBV4-2 and TRBJ2-7; tentative D call: TRBD2 (5 bases). With 1 base removed from V and 5 bases from J, the gap between germline ends came to 18 bases. CDR3 size: 16 residues. The germline CDR1 and CDR2 sequences are LGHNA and YNFKEQ. The CDR3 spells CASSQAARYGSHEQYF. In DNA form, the CDR3 reads TGTGCCAGCAGCCAAGCCGCCCGGTATGGGAGCCACGAGCAGTACTTC.

The chain is built from TRBV7-6 and TRBJ1-1, with 8 bases matching TRBD1. CDR1 and CDR2 (germline): SGHVS, FNYEAQ. The CDR3 sequence is 14 residues long. V shed 5 bases and J 5 bases; nucleotides not matched to a gene: 7. The CDR3 sequence is CASSAGGWGTEAFF. The CDR3 DNA is TGTGCCAGCAGCGCAGGGGGCTGGGGTACTGAAGCTTTCTTT.

The chain joins TRBV5-6 to TRBJ1-2, with TRBD1 as a possible D gene (6 bases). V lost 1 base and J 6 bases, leaving 16 bases between the germline ends. The germline CDR1 and CDR2 sequences are SGHDT and YYEEEE. This CDR3 is 15 amino acids long. DNA for the CDR3: TGTGCCAGCAGCTTGCGGACAGCAGGTTTCCATGGCTACACCTTC. It specifies CASSLRTAGFHGYTF.

The gene calls are TRBV10-3 and TRBJ2-1; 14 bases are shared with TRBD2. With 0 bases clipped from V and 9 bases from J, the junction kept 7 bases outside the gene matches. Germline assignment: CDR1 ENHRY and CDR2 SYGVKD. The CDR3 contains 17 residues. CDR3: CAISESSGLAGEGEQFF. The DNA of the CDR3 is TGTGCCATCAGTGAGTCTTCGGGACTAGCGGGAGAGGGTGAGCAGTTCTTC.

This chain joins TRBV7-6 and TRBJ2-3; TRBD1 aligns across 7 bases. V was clipped by 5 bases and J by 2 bases; unmatched bases: 7. The germline CDR1 and CDR2 sequences are SGHVS and FNYEAQ. The CDR3 has 15 residues. CDR3: CASSHPGQSTDTQYF. DNA for the CDR3: TGTGCCAGCAGCCATCCGGGACAGTCCACAGATACGCAGTATTTT. The variable domain in full, with the rest retrieved from reference TRBV7-6 and TRBJ2-3, is GAGVSQSPRYKVTKRGQDVALRCDPISGHVSLYWYRQALGQGPEFLTYFNYEAQQDKSGLPNDRFSAERPEGSISTLTIQRTEQRDSAMYRCASSHPGQSTDTQYFGPGTRLTVL.

In the case of this clone: Other nucleotide sequences from this sample produce the same CDR3. The chain carries TRBV28 and TRBJ2-3, with TRBD2 identical over 7 bases. In germline, CDR1 is MDHEN, CDR2 SYDVKM. The CDR3 contains 15 residues. The V gene end was trimmed by 2 bases and the J gene end by 2 bases; junction bases not matched to a gene: 4. The chain's CDR3 is CASSLASGYTDTQYF. The DNA for the CDR3 is TGTGCCAGCAGTTTAGCTAGCGGTTACACAGATACGCAGTATTTT.

The V and J genes are TRBV19 and TRBJ2-7; 7 positions agree with TRBD2. The CDR3 is made up of 14 amino acids. Trimming removed 6 bases from V and 0 bases from J; junction bases left unmatched: 5. CDR1 and CDR2 from the germline V gene are LNHDA and SQIVND (reference sequence). The CDR3 sequence is CASRPGLPSYEQYF. The CDR3 coding sequence is TGTGCCAGTAGACCGGGACTACCCTCCTACGAGCAGTACTTC.

The chain links TRBV27 to TRBJ1-5; TRBD1 is a possible D gene (5 bases). The CDR3 runs 15 residues. The germline V and J ends were trimmed by 3 bases and 4 bases, with 13 bases remaining between them. Per germline, CDR1 MNHEY and CDR2 SMNVEV (reference sequence). The CDR3 coding sequence is TGTGCCAGCAGTTTCCAGGGTCCTGGTAATCAGCCCCAGCATTTT. Amino acid sequence: CASSFQGPGNQPQHF.